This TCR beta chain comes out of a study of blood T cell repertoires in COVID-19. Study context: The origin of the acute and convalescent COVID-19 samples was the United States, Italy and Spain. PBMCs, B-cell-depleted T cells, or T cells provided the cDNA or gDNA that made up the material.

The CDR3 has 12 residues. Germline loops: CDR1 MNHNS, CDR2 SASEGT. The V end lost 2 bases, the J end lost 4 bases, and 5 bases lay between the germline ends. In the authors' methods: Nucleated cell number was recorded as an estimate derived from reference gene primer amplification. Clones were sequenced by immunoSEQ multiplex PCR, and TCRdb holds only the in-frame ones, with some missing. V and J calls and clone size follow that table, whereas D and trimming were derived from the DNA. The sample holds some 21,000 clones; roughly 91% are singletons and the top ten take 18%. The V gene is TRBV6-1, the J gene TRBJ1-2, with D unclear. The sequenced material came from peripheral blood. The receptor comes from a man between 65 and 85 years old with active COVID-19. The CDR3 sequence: CASSEYIYGYTF. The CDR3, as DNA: TGTGCCAGCAGTGAATATATCTATGGCTACACCTTC.